This T cell receptor (beta chain) was found in a study of cytomegalovirus exposure and HLA in healthy donors. Across the study: Unique TCR beta sequences numbering 117 million came from approximately 180 million T cells in an earlier analysis.

Comment on this clone: Its target is not known.

Overall study results and limits: There were some V segments, including TRBV6-2 and TRBV6-3, excluded as indistinguishable.

Researchers ran the PCR with 60 Vbeta and 13 Jbeta primers. Libraries were prepared by immunoSEQ multiplex PCR; TCRdb keeps only in-frame clonotypes and omits some of them. The sample comprises more than 45,000 clones, approximately 65% of which are singletons, and about 6% rests with the top ten. From germline, CDR1 is SGHRS and CDR2 YFSETQ. Trimming took 1 base from V and 5 from J; bases not matched to a gene: 4. The CDR3 length is 15 residues. V is TRBV5-1 and J is TRBJ2-3; TRBD2 agrees at 10 bases. The sequence derives from a young man in good health and CMV-seronegative. What was sequenced was PBMCs. The DNA of the CDR3 is TGCGCCAGCAGCTTGAGCCTAGCGGGAGTAGATACGCAGTATTTT. Translation gives CASSLSLAGVDTQYF.